A selection of T cell receptor beta chains follows, all from one sample in a study of T cell repertoires in cytomegalovirus infection. TCRdb analysed the reads with MiXCR anew, one entry per CDR3 protein. The sample includes 200,000 to 300,000 distinct CDR3 sequences, roughly 12% seen only once; the top ten take 1.5% to 2%. The sample taken for sequencing was PBMCs. The receptors stem from a human donor in good health (CMV status not recorded). Some clones in this sample may be carry-over from other donors' samples. CDR3s include the opening cysteine and the closing phenylalanine or tryptophan. D genes are given only for firm matches. Where a row states a size, it is once, few, many or the class of an expanded clone; other rows omit it.

. TRBJ2-1 TRBV20-1 . CSARDSGDNEQFF TGCAGTGCTAGAGATTCAGGGGACAATGAGCAGTTCTTC
TRBD1 TRBJ2-2 TRBV19 . CASSIEQGATGELFF TGTGCCAGTAGTATAGAGCAGGGGGCCACCGGGGAGCTGTTTTTT
. TRBJ2-7 TRBV4-1 . CASSQDGGGTPYEQYF TGCGCCAGCAGCCAAGATGGGGGAGGAACCCCCTACGAGCAGTACTTC
TRBD2 TRBJ2-7 TRBV5-6 many CASSPRLAGAYEQYF TGTGCCAGCAGCCCCAGACTAGCGGGAGCCTACGAGCAGTACTTC
. TRBJ2-1 TRBV5-1 . CASSLVLALGGEQFF TGCGCCAGCAGCTTGGTCCTAGCGTTGGGGGGTGAGCAGTTCTTC
TRBD2 TRBJ2-7 TRBV7-2 many CASSPPGLAGGLRSYEQYF TGTGCCAGCAGCCCGCCGGGACTAGCGGGGGGTCTTAGATCCTACGAGCAGTACTTC
. TRBJ1-1 TRBV14 few CASSLHGPGKNTEAFF TGTGCCAGCAGCCTCCATGGACCAGGGAAGAACACTGAAGCTTTCTTT
. TRBJ1-2 TRBV14 . CASSLGGGTGGYTF TGTGCCAGCAGCTTAGGCGGCGGGACTGGGGGCTACACCTTC
TRBD1 TRBJ2-3 TRBV7-6 many CASSLVLTGADTQYF TGTGCCAGCAGCTTAGTTTTGACAGGGGCAGATACGCAGTATTTT
. TRBJ2-1 TRBV15 . CATSRDRAGNEQFF TGTGCCACCAGCAGAGACAGGGCTGGGAATGAGCAGTTCTTC
. TRBJ2-2 TRBV28 . CASSNPGLYGGELFF TGTGCCAGCAGTAACCCGGGGCTATATGGCGGGGAGCTGTTTTTT
. TRBJ2-7 TRBV7-2 many CASSLGSGDGEQYF TGTGCCAGCAGCTTAGGGTCAGGGGATGGCGAGCAGTACTTC
. TRBJ1-2 TRBV7-9 . CASSLGPTDYGYTF TGTGCCAGCAGCTTGGGGCCGACAGACTATGGCTACACCTTC
TRBD1 TRBJ1-1 TRBV7-2 many CASSWGQRGAFF TGTGCCAGCAGCTGGGGACAGAGGGGAGCTTTCTTT
TRBD1 TRBJ2-2 TRBV20-1 few CSAGARTGNAGELFF TGCAGTGCTGGGGCTCGGACAGGGAACGCCGGGGAGCTGTTTTTT
. TRBJ2-3 TRBV29-1 many CSVIGLGSGRTDTQYF TGCAGCGTGATCGGACTGGGGTCGGGACGCACAGATACGCAGTATTTT
TRBD1 TRBJ2-7 TRBV6-2/TRBV6-3 . CASRTGTDLYEQYF TGTGCCAGCAGGACCGGGACAGACCTCTACGAGCAGTACTTC
TRBD1 TRBJ2-1 TRBV14 few CASSQDLGQGEFF TGTGCCAGCAGCCAAGATTTGGGCCAGGGGGAGTTCTTC
. TRBJ2-5 TRBV6-1 many CASSEMRGETQYF TGTGCCAGCAGTGAAATGAGGGGGGAGACCCAGTACTTC
TRBD1 TRBJ2-1 TRBV19 . CASDRGNNEQFF TGTGCCAGCGACAGGGGTAACAATGAGCAGTTCTTC
. TRBJ1-5 TRBV27 . CASRRQLSNQPQHF TGTGCCAGCAGACGACAGCTTAGCAATCAGCCCCAGCATTTT
. TRBJ1-1 TRBV27 few CASRTREKTGEAFF TGTGCCAGCAGAACCCGAGAGAAGACAGGTGAAGCTTTCTTT
TRBD1 TRBJ1-5 TRBV2 . CASSQGQGAGQPQHF TGTGCCAGCAGTCAGGGACAGGGGGCCGGGCAGCCCCAGCATTTT
TRBD1 TRBJ1-3 TRBV12-3/TRBV12-4 many CASSRDRGASGNTIYF TGTGCCAGCAGCCGGGACAGGGGGGCCTCTGGAAACACCATATATTTT
TRBD1 TRBJ2-1 TRBV6-6 few CASSSPRGTGGWRESYNEQFF TGTGCCAGCAGTTCCCCGAGGGGGACAGGGGGCTGGCGGGAGTCCTACAATGAGCAGTTCTTC
TRBD2 TRBJ2-5 TRBV5-1 many CASSLDLAEETQYF TGCGCCAGCAGCTTGGATCTAGCGGAAGAGACCCAGTACTTC
. TRBJ2-7 TRBV7-6 many CASSSRQSYEQYF TGTGCCAGCAGCTCTAGACAGTCCTACGAGCAGTACTTC
TRBD1 TRBJ2-3 TRBV4-2 many CASSQEALSGTGRTDTQYF TGTGCCAGCAGCCAAGAGGCCCTTTCCGGGACAGGGCGCACAGATACGCAGTATTTT
. TRBJ1-3 TRBV6-6 . CASSYKQSSGNTIYF TGTGCCAGCAGTTACAAACAGAGCTCTGGAAACACCATATATTTT
TRBD2 TRBJ2-5 TRBV5-4 many CASTEAGGQETQYF TGTGCCAGCACCGAAGCGGGAGGTCAAGAGACCCAGTACTTC
. TRBJ1-6 TRBV28 . CASRGTGSSYNSPLHF TGTGCCAGCAGGGGGACGGGGAGCTCCTATAATTCACCCCTCCACTTT
TRBD1 TRBJ2-3 TRBV11-2 many CASSLHSGTGTDTQYF TGTGCCAGCAGCCTACACTCCGGGACAGGCACAGATACGCAGTATTTT
. TRBJ2-3 TRBV19 . CASSISGGTDTQYF TGTGCCAGTAGTATAAGTGGGGGCACAGATACGCAGTATTTT
. TRBJ2-5 TRBV5-4 many CASSTLQKETQYF TGTGCCAGCAGCACCTTACAGAAAGAGACCCAGTACTTC
TRBD1 TRBJ2-7 TRBV19 . CASSATRTGGVKQYF TGTGCCAGTAGTGCGACTCGGACAGGTGGGGTCAAGCAGTACTTC
. TRBJ2-3 TRBV7-2 many CASSPPGASQYF TGTGCCAGCAGCCCACCCGGAGCTTCGCAGTATTTT
. TRBJ2-1 TRBV7-2 . CASSSTGDPYNEQFF TGTGCCAGCAGTAGCACGGGGGATCCCTACAATGAGCAGTTCTTC
. TRBJ2-3 TRBV20-1 . CSARAGRWSTDTQYF TGCAGTGCTAGGGCCGGACGGTGGAGCACAGATACGCAGTATTTT
. TRBJ2-7 TRBV10-3 many CAISEGQPYEQYF TGTGCCATCAGTGAGGGGCAACCCTACGAGCAGTACTTC
. TRBJ1-1 TRBV7-3 many CASSTVGGGTEAFF TGTGCCAGCAGCACCGTGGGGGGAGGGACTGAAGCTTTCTTT
. TRBJ2-2 TRBV7-2 many CASSPRRTNGELFF TGTGCCAGCAGCCCCCGCCGGACTAACGGGGAGCTGTTTTTT
TRBD1 TRBJ2-7 TRBV20-1 few CSARFDRGDEQYF TGCAGTGCTAGATTCGACAGGGGCGACGAGCAGTACTTC